This TCR beta chain comes out of a study of OX40 agonist ivuxolimab in advanced cancers. Study-level points and caveats: Normalized T-cell clonal expansion was also low in a subset of nonresponders. What antigens the expanded peripheral T cells recognized was never established.

TCRdb keeps only in-frame clones here, not all; method: immunoSEQ multiplex PCR. The repertoire holds 60,000 to 85,000 clones, with roughly 86% as singletons. Worth noting for this clone: The antigen remains undetermined.

The CDR3 spans 13 residues. V lost 5 bases and J lost 0, with 8 bases in between. CDR1 LNHDA and CDR2 SQIVND come from the germline V gene (reference sequence). The clonotype comes from an adult with an advanced solid tumor such as melanoma, head and neck, liver or kidney cancer. The V and J genes are TRBV19 and TRBJ2-7; D unresolved. The starting material was CD4+ or CD8+ T cells sorted from blood, obtained in a trial of the OX40 agonist ivuxolimab. The CDR3 is CASSLAASYEQYF. CDR3 DNA sequence: TGTGCCAGTAGTCTGGCGGCCTCCTACGAGCAGTACTTC.